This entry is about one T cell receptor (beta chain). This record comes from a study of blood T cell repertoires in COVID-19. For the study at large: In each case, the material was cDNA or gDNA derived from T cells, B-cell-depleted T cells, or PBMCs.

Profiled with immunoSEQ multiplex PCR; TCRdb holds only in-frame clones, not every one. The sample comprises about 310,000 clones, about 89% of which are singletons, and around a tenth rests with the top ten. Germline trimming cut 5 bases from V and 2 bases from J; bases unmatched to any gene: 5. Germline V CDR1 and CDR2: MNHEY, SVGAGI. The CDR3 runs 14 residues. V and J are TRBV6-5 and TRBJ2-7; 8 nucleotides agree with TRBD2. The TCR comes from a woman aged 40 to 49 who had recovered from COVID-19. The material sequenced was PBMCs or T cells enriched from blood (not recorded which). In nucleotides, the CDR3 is TGTGCCAGCAGTCCTCAGGGACTAGCCTACGAGCAGTACTTC. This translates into CASSPQGLAYEQYF.